This TCR beta chain derives from a study of blood T cell repertoires in COVID-19. Trimming stripped 2 bases from V and 3 bases from J, with 10 bases between. The CDR3 loop spans 14 amino acids. Germline CDR1 and CDR2: SEHNR and FQNEAQ (reference sequence). This clone was picked up many times. Here immunoSEQ multiplex PCR was the method, and the copy in TCRdb shows in-frame clones only, minus some. The profile shows 100,000 to 150,000 clones, about 79% of them singletons. The sequenced sample was peripheral blood. V and J are TRBV7-9 and TRBJ1-2; D call uncertain. This TCR came from a man aged 35 to 55 with active or convalescent COVID-19. CDR3: CASSLKEGYYGYTF. Here the CDR3 DNA reads TGTGCCAGCAGCTTAAAGGAGGGTTACTATGGCTACACCTTC.